A selection of T cell receptor beta chains follows, all from one sample in a study of cytomegalovirus exposure and HLA in healthy donors. TCRdb's copy holds only in-frame clones and misses some; the assay was immunoSEQ multiplex PCR. The sample includes 150,000 or so clones, about two thirds seen only once; the top ten take 8.5% to 12%. The sequencing input was PBMCs. These receptors all come from a man younger than 40 in good health and CMV-seropositive. Each CDR3 is given with its conserved first and last residue. The order of the fields is clone size, V gene, J gene, D gene, CDR3 DNA, CDR3 protein. A D gene is named only where the DNA matches it firmly. Clone size is shown for a subset of rows, as once, few, many or a class of expanded clone.

-	TRBV25-1	TRBJ2-7	TRBD2	TGTGCCAGCAGAACTAGCGGGAGCTACGAGCAGTACTTC	CASRTSGSYEQYF
few	TRBV27	TRBJ2-1	TRBD1	TGTGCCAGCGCGGACAGGACCTACAATGAGCAGTTCTTC	CASADRTYNEQFF
-	TRBV7-9	TRBJ1-2	-	TGTTCCAGCAGCTTATACGGGTTTGGCTACACCTTC	CSSSLYGFGYTF
few	TRBV19	TRBJ2-7	-	TGTGCCAGTAGTAAAGCGACAGCAAGCTACTACGAGCAGTACTTC	CASSKATASYYEQYF
-	TRBV6-4	TRBJ1-1	-	TGTGCCAGCAGTGACTTCAGGGGCGCTGAAGCCTTCTTT	CASSDFRGAEAFF
few	TRBV9	TRBJ2-2	-	TGTGCCAGCAGCGTAGGAGGGTACGGCGGGGAGCTGTTTTTT	CASSVGGYGGELFF
-	TRBV13	TRBJ2-7	-	TGTGCCAGCAGCTCGTTTCCATACGAGCAGTACTTC	CASSSFPYEQYF
-	TRBV11-2	TRBJ2-1	TRBD2	TGTGCCAGCAGCTTAGGGACTAGCGCCTACAATGAGCAGTTCTTC	CASSLGTSAYNEQFF
-	TRBV5-1	TRBJ2-1	-	TGCGCCAGCAGCGAAGCGGAACCTCACAATGAGCAGTTCTTC	CASSEAEPHNEQFF
-	TRBV18	TRBJ1-1	TRBD1	TGTGCCAGCTCACCAAAAGTGCTTGGACAGGGTTTTCTGAGCACTGAAGCTTTCTTT	CASSPKVLGQGFLSTEAFF
few	TRBV4-1	TRBJ1-5	TRBD1	TGCGCCAGCAGCCAGGGACAGGGGGATCAGCCCCAGCATTTT	CASSQGQGDQPQHF
few	TRBV6-1	TRBJ1-6	-	TGTGCCAGCATTAAAACGACTAGGGATAATTCACCCCTCCACTTT	CASIKTTRDNSPLHF
few	TRBV7-9	TRBJ1-1	-	TGTGCCAGCAGCCCACCCCCACCACAGAGGAACACTGAAGCTTTCTTT	CASSPPPPQRNTEAFF
-	TRBV11-3	TRBJ1-2	-	TGTGCCAGCAGCTTAGTGGGGCAGAGAGGCTACACCTTC	CASSLVGQRGYTF
-	TRBV9	TRBJ2-7	TRBD1	TGTGCCAGCAGCGCCCGACAGGGGGCTGACGAGCAGTACTTC	CASSARQGADEQYF
-	TRBV28	TRBJ2-5	-	TGTGCCAGCAGTTTAACCCAGGGGACCCAAGAGACCCAGTACTTC	CASSLTQGTQETQYF
-	TRBV7-3	TRBJ1-5	-	TGTGCCAGCAGCTTGACAGGCAATCAGCCCCAGCATTTT	CASSLTGNQPQHF
-	TRBV30	TRBJ1-1	-	TGTGCCTGGAGTGTTAGAGGGGGGAACACTGAAGCTTTCTTT	CAWSVRGGNTEAFF
once	TRBV5-1	TRBJ1-1	TRBD1	TGCGCCAGCAGGGAGACAGGGTTGGACACTGAAGCTTTCTTT	CASRETGLDTEAFF
-	TRBV9	TRBJ1-1	-	TGTGCCAGCAGCGTAGGAGGTCCGGACACCGCTTTCTTT	CASSVGGPDTAFF
-	TRBV30	TRBJ2-5	-	TGTGCCCGCGGGACTCTCCCGGGGTGGGGACAAGAGACCCAGTACTTC	CARGTLPGWGQETQYF
-	TRBV23-1	TRBJ2-6	TRBD1	TGCGCCAGCAAACCCGACGGGACAGGGAAGTCTTTTGGGGCCAACGTCCTGACTTTC	CASKPDGTGKSFGANVLTF
-	TRBV27	TRBJ2-1	-	TGTGCCAGCAGTTTATCGCCCCGAGGGTCCTACAATGAGCAGTTCTTC	CASSLSPRGSYNEQFF
-	TRBV6-5	TRBJ1-1	TRBD1	TGTGCCAGCAGTTACTCGTCGACAGGGGGCGTGGGGGCTTTCTTT	CASSYSSTGGVGAFF
-	TRBV7-2	TRBJ2-7	-	TGTGCCAGCAGCTTAGCGGTAGGGGGCGAGCAGTACTTC	CASSLAVGGEQYF
-	TRBV2	TRBJ2-5	-	TGTGCCAGCAGCCCAAGGTACAGCCAACAAGAGACCCAGTACTTC	CASSPRYSQQETQYF
-	TRBV30	TRBJ1-2	-	TGTGCCTGGAGTGTAATAGGAGCCTATGGCTACACCTTC	CAWSVIGAYGYTF
few	TRBV6-6	TRBJ1-2	-	TGTGCCAGCAGTTACGCGGAGCTGAGCTGGAATGGCTACACCTTC	CASSYAELSWNGYTF
-	TRBV6-5	TRBJ1-1	TRBD1	TGTGCCAGCAGCCACGACAGGGCCACTGAAGCTTTCTTT	CASSHDRATEAFF
few	TRBV5-5	TRBJ2-7	TRBD1	TGTGCCAGCAGCTTGGAGGGGGACAGCACCTACGAGCAGTACTTC	CASSLEGDSTYEQYF
few	TRBV18	TRBJ2-4	-	TGTGCCAGCTCACCAATGGAGGGATCAAACATTCAGTACTTC	CASSPMEGSNIQYF
few	TRBV19	TRBJ1-5	-	TGTGCCAGTAGTATTGCCAGGGCGGATCAGCCCCAGCATTTT	CASSIARADQPQHF
-	TRBV5-1	TRBJ2-2	TRBD1	TGCGCCAGCAGCGGCCGGGGACAGGGGACCGGGGAGCTGTTTTTT	CASSGRGQGTGELFF
-	TRBV2	TRBJ2-3	-	TGTGCCAGCAGTCCTACCCGACAGCCTAGCACAGATACGCAGTATTTT	CASSPTRQPSTDTQYF
-	TRBV11-2	TRBJ2-5	-	TGTGCCAGCAGCGACAGTCTCGCAGAGACCCAGTACTTC	CASSDSLAETQYF
few	TRBV5-4	TRBJ2-4	-	TGTGCCAGCAGCTTGCAGGGGTTTGCCAAAAACATTCAGTACTTC	CASSLQGFAKNIQYF
once	TRBV2	TRBJ1-6	TRBD1	TGTGCCAGCAGTGAGCGGGGCTTGGGGACAGGGCCCTCACCCCTCCACTTT	CASSERGLGTGPSPLHF
-	TRBV29-1	TRBJ2-3	TRBD2	TGCAGCGCCCTTCCCCTAGCGGGAGTAGATACGCAGTATTTT	CSALPLAGVDTQYF
once	TRBV28	TRBJ2-7	-	TGTGCCAGCAGTCTCTCTCTGTACGAGCAGTACTTC	CASSLSLYEQYF
-	TRBV5-8	TRBJ2-5	-	TGTGCCAGCAGTCACACAAGGAGGCGCCAAGAGACCCAGTACTTC	CASSHTRRRQETQYF
-	TRBV11-2	TRBJ2-7	-	TGTGCCAGCAGCTTAGTAGGACACCACTACGAGCAGTACTTC	CASSLVGHHYEQYF
-	TRBV7-9	TRBJ1-1	TRBD1	TGTGCCAGCAGCATAGCGAGGGGGCTCGGGGAAGCTTTCTTT	CASSIARGLGEAFF
-	TRBV10-1	TRBJ2-7	TRBD2	TGCGCCAGCAGTGAGTCGGGGGGGGTCTCGGAGCAGTACTTC	CASSESGGVSEQYF
few	TRBV7-6	TRBJ2-3	-	TGTGCCAGCAGCTTCAACCCGGTAGCGAAAGCAGATACGCAGTATTTT	CASSFNPVAKADTQYF
-	TRBV2	TRBJ2-1	-	TGTGCCAGCAGTGCTGAGGGGGGGTCCTACAATGAGCAGTTCTTC	CASSAEGGSYNEQFF
-	TRBV4-1	TRBJ1-4	TRBD1	TGCGCCAGCAGCCAAGATCGGTGGATCTTTGGGACAGCTAATGAAAAACTGTTTTTT	CASSQDRWIFGTANEKLFF